Sequencing of this T cell receptor (beta chain) was carried out in a study of identical twins. General study results and limits: Invariant populations such as MAIT and iNKT cells could partly muddle zero-insertion analyses. Beta out-of-frame sequences showed weaker excess sharing between twins.

Each donor was a healthy Caucasian. A universal primer binding site was introduced by template switching. The final cDNA contained unique molecular identifiers. MiXCR was run by TCRdb on the 5' RACE reads, yielding one entry per CDR3 protein. Here the sample spans roughly 250,000 distinct CDR3 sequences, roughly 7% being singletons. V dropped 0 bases and J dropped 10 bases, with 11 bases sitting between them. The germline CDR1 and CDR2 sequences are SGHRS and YFSETQ. This CDR3 comprises 13 residues. This clonotype was found many times. Its antigen is currently unknown. This sample was also put to use in a study of yellow fever vaccine responses in identical twins.

The chain has TRBV5-1 and TRBJ2-1; a possible D gene is TRBD1 (5 bases). The receptor comes from a woman aged 18-29 years in good health. The sequenced material came from memory (CD45RO+) T cells sorted from blood. CDR3 protein: CASSLEARTEQFF. The CDR3 region has the DNA TGCGCCAGCAGCTTGGAGGCCCGGACAGAGCAGTTCTTC.